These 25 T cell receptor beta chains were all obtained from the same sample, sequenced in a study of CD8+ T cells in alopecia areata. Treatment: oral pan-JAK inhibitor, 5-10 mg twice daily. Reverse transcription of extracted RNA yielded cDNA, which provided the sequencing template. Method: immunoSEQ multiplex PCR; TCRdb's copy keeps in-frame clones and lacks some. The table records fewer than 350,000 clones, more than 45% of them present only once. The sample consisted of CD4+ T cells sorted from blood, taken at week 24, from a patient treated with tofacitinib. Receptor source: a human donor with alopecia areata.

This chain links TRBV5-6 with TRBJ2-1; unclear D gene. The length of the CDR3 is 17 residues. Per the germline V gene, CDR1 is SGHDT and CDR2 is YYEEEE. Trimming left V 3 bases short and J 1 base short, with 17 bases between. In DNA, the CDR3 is TGTGCCAGCAGCTGGGGATACAGTCCGAGTTCCTACAATGAGCAGTTCTTC. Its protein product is CASSWGYSPSSYNEQFF.

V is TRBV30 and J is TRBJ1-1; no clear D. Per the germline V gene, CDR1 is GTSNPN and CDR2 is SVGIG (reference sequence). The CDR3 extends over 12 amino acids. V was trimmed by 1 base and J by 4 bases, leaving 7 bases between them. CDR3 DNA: TGTGCCTGGAGTGCGATTAGCACTGAAGCTTTCTTT. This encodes CAWSAISTEAFF.

The CDR3 bases are TGTGCCAGCAGCCACGGGGGCTCGGAGAAGTACTTC. It codes for CASSHGGSEKYF. This chain joins TRBV4-2 and TRBJ2-7; either TRBD1 or TRBD2 may fit D (6 bases each). V lost 3 bases, J lost 11 bases, and 14 bases lay in between. CDR3 size: 12 residues. CDR1 and CDR2 from the germline V gene are LGHNA and YNFKEQ.

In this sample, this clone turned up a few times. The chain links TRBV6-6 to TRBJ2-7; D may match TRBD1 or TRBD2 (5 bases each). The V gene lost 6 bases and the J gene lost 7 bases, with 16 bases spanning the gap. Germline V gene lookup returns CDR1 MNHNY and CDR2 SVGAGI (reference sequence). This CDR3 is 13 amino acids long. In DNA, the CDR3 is TGTGCCAGCAGCACCGCCGGGGCGGGTGAGCAGTACTTC. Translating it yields CASSTAGAGEQYF.

CDR3 nucleotide sequence: TGTGCCAGCAGCTACATGATCGAAACGGGACTTCGCACAGATACGCAGTATTTT. Translated, it gives CASSYMIETGLRTDTQYF. The chain uses TRBV13 and TRBJ2-3, with D possibly being TRBD2 (6 bases). CDR1 is PRHDT, CDR2 FYEKMQ, per germline (reference sequence). The CDR3 covers 18 residues. Trimming pared 4 bases from V and 1 base from J, leaving 21 bases between.

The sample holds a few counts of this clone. CDR3 sequence reads: CSVEDRSQRLITSYEQYF. The CDR3 DNA is TGCAGCGTTGAAGATCGGTCCCAACGCCTGATAACTTCCTACGAGCAGTACTTC. The V and J genes are TRBV29-1 and TRBJ2-7; D gene unclear. V lost 0 bases and J lost 1, with 22 bases in between. There are 18 residues in the CDR3. Germline lookup yields CDR1 SQVTM and CDR2 ANQGSEA.

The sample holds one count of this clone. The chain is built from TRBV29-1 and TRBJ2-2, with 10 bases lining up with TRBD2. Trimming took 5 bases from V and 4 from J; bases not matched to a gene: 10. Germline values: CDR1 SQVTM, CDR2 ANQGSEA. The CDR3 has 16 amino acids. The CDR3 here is CSVRSIAGGTTGELFF. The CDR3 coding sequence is TGCAGCGTTCGCTCTATAGCGGGGGGAACCACCGGGGAGCTGTTTTTT.

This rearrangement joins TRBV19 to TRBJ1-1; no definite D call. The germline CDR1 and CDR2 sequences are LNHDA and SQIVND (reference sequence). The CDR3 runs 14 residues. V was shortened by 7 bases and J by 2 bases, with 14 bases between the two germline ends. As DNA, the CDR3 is TGTGCCAGTAACCCCCACAGCCTAAACACTGAAGCTTTCTTT. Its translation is CASNPHSLNTEAFF. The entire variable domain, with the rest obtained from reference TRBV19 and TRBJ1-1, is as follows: DGGITQSPKYLFRKEGQNVTLSCEQNLNHDAMYWYRQDPGQGLRLIYYSQIVNDFQKGDIAEGYSVSREKKESFPLTVTSAQKNPTAFYLCASNPHSLNTEAFFGQGTRLTVV.

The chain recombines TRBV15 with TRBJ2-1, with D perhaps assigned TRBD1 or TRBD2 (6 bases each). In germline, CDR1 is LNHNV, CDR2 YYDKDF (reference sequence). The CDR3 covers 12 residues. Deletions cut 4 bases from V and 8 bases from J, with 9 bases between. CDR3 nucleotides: TGTGCCACCAGCAAGGGGGGCGATGAGCAGTTCTTC. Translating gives CATSKGGDEQFF.

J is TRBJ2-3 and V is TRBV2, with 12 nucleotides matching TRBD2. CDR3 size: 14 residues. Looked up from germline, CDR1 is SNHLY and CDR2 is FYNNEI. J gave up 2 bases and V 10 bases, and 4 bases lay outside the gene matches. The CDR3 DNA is TGTGCCACCGGACTAGCGGGGACCACAGATACGCAGTATTTT. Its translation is CATGLAGTTDTQYF.

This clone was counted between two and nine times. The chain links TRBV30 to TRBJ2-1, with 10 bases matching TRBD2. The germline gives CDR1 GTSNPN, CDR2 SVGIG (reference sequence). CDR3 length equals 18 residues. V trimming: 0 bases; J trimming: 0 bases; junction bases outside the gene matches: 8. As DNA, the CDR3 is TGTGCCTGGAGTGTTCCTAGCGGGGGCCCCAGCTCCTACAATGAGCAGTTCTTC. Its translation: CAWSVPSGGPSSYNEQFF.

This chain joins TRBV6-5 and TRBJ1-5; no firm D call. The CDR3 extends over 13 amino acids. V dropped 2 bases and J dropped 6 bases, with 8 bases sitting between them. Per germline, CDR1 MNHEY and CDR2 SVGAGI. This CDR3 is CASSYGVSQPQHF. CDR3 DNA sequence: TGTGCCAGCAGTTACGGTGTGAGTCAGCCCCAGCATTTT.

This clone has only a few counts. Here the CDR3 reads CSVDPGQGSEKLFF. The DNA for the CDR3 is TGCAGCGTGGACCCCGGACAGGGGAGTGAAAAACTGTTTTTT. This chain joins TRBV29-1 and TRBJ1-4, with 9 bases fitting TRBD1. This CDR3 spans 14 amino acids. The V segment lost 6 bases and the J segment 7 bases; nucleotides outside the gene matches: 9. The germline V gene encodes CDR1 SQVTM and CDR2 ANQGSEA.

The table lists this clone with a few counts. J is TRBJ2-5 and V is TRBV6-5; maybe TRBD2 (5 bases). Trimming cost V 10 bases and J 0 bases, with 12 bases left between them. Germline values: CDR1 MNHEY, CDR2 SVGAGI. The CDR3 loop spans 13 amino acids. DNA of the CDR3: TGTGCCACCAGACCCGGGAACCAAGAGACCCAGTACTTC. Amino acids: CATRPGNQETQYF.

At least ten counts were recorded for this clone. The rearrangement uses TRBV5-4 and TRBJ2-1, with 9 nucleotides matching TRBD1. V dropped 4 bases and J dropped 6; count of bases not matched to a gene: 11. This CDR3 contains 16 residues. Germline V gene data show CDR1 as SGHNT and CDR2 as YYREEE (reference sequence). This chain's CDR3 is CASSADGTGIRNEQFF. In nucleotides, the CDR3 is TGTGCCAGCAGCGCAGACGGGACAGGGATTCGCAATGAGCAGTTCTTC. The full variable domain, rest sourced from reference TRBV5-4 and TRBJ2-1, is ETGVTQSPTHLIKTRGQQVTLRCSSQSGHNTVSWYQQALGQGPQFIFQYYREEENGRGNFPPRFSGLQFPNYSSELNVNALELDDSALYLCASSADGTGIRNEQFFGPGTRLTVL.

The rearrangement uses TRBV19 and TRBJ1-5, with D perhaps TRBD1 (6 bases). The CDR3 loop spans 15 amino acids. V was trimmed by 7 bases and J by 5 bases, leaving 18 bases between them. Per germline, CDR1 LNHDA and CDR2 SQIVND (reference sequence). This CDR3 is CASIPRGAGDQPQHF. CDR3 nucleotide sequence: TGTGCCAGTATCCCGAGGGGGGCAGGGGATCAGCCCCAGCATTTT.

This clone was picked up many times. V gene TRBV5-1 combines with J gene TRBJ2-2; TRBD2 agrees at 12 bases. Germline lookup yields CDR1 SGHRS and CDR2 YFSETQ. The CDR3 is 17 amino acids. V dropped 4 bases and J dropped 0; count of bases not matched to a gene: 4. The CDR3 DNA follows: TGCGCCAGCAGCATAGGACTAGCGGGGTCGAACACCGGGGAGCTGTTTTTT. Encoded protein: CASSIGLAGSNTGELFF.

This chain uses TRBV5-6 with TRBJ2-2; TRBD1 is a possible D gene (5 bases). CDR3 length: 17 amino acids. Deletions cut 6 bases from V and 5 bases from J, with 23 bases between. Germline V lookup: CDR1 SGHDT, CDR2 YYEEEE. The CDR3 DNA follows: TGTGCCAGCAACGCCCAGAAGGGGCAATACCAAACCGGGGAGCTGTTTTTT. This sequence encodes CASNAQKGQYQTGELFF.

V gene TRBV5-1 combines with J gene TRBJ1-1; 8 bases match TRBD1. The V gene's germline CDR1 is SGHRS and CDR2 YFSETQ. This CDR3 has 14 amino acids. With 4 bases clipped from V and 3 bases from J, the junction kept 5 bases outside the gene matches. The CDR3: CASSPQGVDTEAFF. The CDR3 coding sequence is TGCGCCAGCAGCCCACAGGGGGTAGACACTGAAGCTTTCTTT.

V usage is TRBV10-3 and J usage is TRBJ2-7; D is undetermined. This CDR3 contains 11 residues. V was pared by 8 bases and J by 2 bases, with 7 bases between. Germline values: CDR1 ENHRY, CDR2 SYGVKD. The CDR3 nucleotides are TGTGCCATCGGCCCCACCTACGAGCAGTACTTC. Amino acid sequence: CAIGPTYEQYF.

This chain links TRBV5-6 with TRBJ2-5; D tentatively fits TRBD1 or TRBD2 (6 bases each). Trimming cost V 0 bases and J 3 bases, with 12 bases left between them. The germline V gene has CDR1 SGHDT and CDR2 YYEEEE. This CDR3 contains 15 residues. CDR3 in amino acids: CASSLAPGAEETQYF. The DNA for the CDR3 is TGTGCCAGCAGCTTGGCCCCGGGGGCGGAAGAGACCCAGTACTTC.

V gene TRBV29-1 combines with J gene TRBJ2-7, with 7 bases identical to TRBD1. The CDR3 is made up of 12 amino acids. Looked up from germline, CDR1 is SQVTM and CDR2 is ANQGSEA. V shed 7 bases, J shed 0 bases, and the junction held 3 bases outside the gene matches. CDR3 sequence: CSGRDSSYEQYF. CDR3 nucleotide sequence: TGCAGCGGCCGGGACAGCTCCTACGAGCAGTACTTC.

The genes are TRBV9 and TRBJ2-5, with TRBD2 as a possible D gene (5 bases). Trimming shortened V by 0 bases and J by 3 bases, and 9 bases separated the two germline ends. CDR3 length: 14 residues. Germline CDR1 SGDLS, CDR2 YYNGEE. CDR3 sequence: CASSVVPGKETQYF. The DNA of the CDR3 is TGTGCCAGCAGCGTAGTTCCGGGGAAAGAGACCCAGTACTTC.

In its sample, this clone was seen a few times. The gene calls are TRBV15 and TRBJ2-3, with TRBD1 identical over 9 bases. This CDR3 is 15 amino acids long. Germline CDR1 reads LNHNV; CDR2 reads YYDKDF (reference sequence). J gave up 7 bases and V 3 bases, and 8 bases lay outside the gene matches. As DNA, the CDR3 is TGTGCCACCAGCAGGTTCCGACAGGGGGAGAATACGCAGTATTTT. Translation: CATSRFRQGENTQYF.

CDR3 sequence (DNA): TGTGCCAGCAGCTTAACTAGACGCGGGCCTCAAAAGGGCAATGAGCAGTTCTTC. Translating gives CASSLTRRGPQKGNEQFF. This chain connects TRBV7-2 to TRBJ2-1, with D possibly being TRBD2 (5 bases). Trimming cost V 2 bases and J 6 bases, with 23 bases left between them. Germline-derived CDR1 and CDR2 are SGHTA and FQGNSA. CDR3 size: 18 residues.